This entry concerns a single T cell receptor beta chain. As yet, its antigen is unknown. Primers included in the PCR were 60 Vbeta and 13 Jbeta primers. Clones were sequenced by immunoSEQ multiplex PCR, and TCRdb holds only the in-frame ones, with some missing. The sample lists about 67,000 clones, around 67% seen once, with 2% to 2.5% in the top ten. Though nominally healthy at sampling, donors likely had unrecorded immune exposures. This sample is part of a study of cytomegalovirus exposure and HLA in healthy donors. General study results and limits: A later analysis found that most CMV-associated TCR beta chains appeared HLA-restricted. Cytomegalovirus-associated status was assigned to 150 to 200 TCR beta chains.

The source is a woman in her thirties in good health and CMV-seronegative. Input material: PBMCs.

The CDR3 loop is CASSLDCNYGYTF. The CDR3 DNA reads as TGTGCCAGCAGCCTCGACTGTAACTATGGCTACACCTTC. The chain joins TRBV21-1 to TRBJ1-2. TRBV21-1 is deemed a pseudogene. CDR3 length: 13 amino acids.